Each of the 9 T cell receptor beta chains below was sequenced from the same sample in a study of identical twins. TCRdb independently ran MiXCR on the 5' RACE reads; one entry per CDR3 protein. The table includes around 670,000 distinct CDR3 sequences, around 6% detected once. Sequenced material: naive T cells sorted from blood. The receptors originated from a man aged 18 to 35 in good health.

The genes are TRBV11-2 and TRBJ2-2, with D perhaps matching TRBD2 (5 bases). The CDR3 extends over 15 amino acids. Germline V gives CDR1 SGHAT, CDR2 FQNNGV. V gave up 5 bases and J gave up 4 bases, with 14 bases separating them. The CDR3 bases are TGTGCCAGCAGCCCCCTGAGTAGCGCCACCGGGGAGCTGTTTTTT. Translated: CASSPLSSATGELFF.

This clonotype came up a few times. The genes are TRBV2 and TRBJ2-5, with 10 bases identical to TRBD1. Trimming cost V 8 bases and J 1 base; bases outside gene matches: 13. This CDR3 region has 17 residues. From germline, CDR1 is SNHLY and CDR2 FYNNEI. For the CDR3, the DNA is TGTGCCAGCTTTCTGCTCGTGGGACAGGGGACCCAAGAGACCCAGTACTTC. This codes for CASFLLVGQGTQETQYF.

In this sample, this clonotype turned up a few times. This chain links TRBV7-9 with TRBJ2-1, with 7 bases lining up with TRBD1. This CDR3 contains 15 residues. Germline loops: CDR1 SEHNR, CDR2 FQNEAQ (reference sequence). The J segment lost 6 bases and the V segment lost 5 bases, leaving 10 bases of the junction unmatched. The CDR3 sequence: CASSLGQGQFNEQFF. The DNA for the CDR3 is TGTGCCAGCAGCCTAGGGCAGGGACAGTTCAATGAGCAGTTCTTC.

Ten or more counts support this clonotype. The chain couples TRBV7-2 to TRBJ1-5; D not certain. The CDR3 runs 13 residues. Looked up from germline, CDR1 is SGHTA and CDR2 is FQGNSA. V dropped 0 bases and J dropped 7 bases, with 7 bases sitting between them. This chain's CDR3 is CASSLAIKQPQHF. The CDR3 nucleotides are TGTGCCAGCAGCTTAGCGATAAAACAGCCCCAGCATTTT.

Ten or more counts support this clonotype. V gene TRBV6-5 combines with J gene TRBJ2-1, with D possibly being TRBD1 (6 bases). V lost 0 bases and J 0 bases, leaving 12 bases between the germline ends. The CDR3 extends over 17 amino acids. Looked up from germline, CDR1 is MNHEY and CDR2 is SVGAGI. The CDR3 loop reads CASSYSDSPSSYNEQFF. The CDR3 nucleotides are TGTGCCAGCAGTTACTCGGACAGCCCAAGCTCCTACAATGAGCAGTTCTTC.

The sample holds many counts of this clonotype. The CDR3 sequence is CASSPGTGGETQYF. CDR3 in DNA: TGTGCCAGCAGTCCCGGGACAGGGGGAGAGACCCAGTACTTC. The chain joins TRBV28 to TRBJ2-5; 11 nucleotides line up with TRBD1. The V gene end was trimmed by 5 bases and the J gene end by 4 bases; junction bases not matched to a gene: 3. The CDR3 is made up of 14 amino acids. The germline CDR1 and CDR2 sequences are MDHEN and SYDVKM.

This clonotype was recorded at least ten times. J is TRBJ2-2 and V is TRBV9; D may be TRBD2 (6 bases). Trimming cost V 0 bases and J 7 bases, with 13 bases left between them. CDR1 is SGDLS and CDR2 is YYNGEE in the germline V gene. The CDR3 has 15 residues. As DNA, the CDR3 is TGTGCCAGCAGCGTAGAGGCGGGGAGGAACGGGGAGCTGTTTTTT. Translated: CASSVEAGRNGELFF.

This clonotype was observed a handful of times. The chain is built from TRBV30 and TRBJ2-7, with D hard to call. Germline CDR1 reads GTSNPN; CDR2 reads SVGIG (reference sequence). The CDR3 runs 11 residues. V was trimmed by 2 bases and J by 2 bases, leaving 4 bases between them. The CDR3 DNA reads TGTGCCTGGAGTTTTCCCTACGAGCAGTACGTC. It codes for CAWSFPYEQYV.

In its sample, this clonotype was seen a few times. The chain carries TRBV7-2 and TRBJ1-1; D remains unclear. V dropped 1 base and J dropped 11 bases, with 11 bases sitting between them. CDR1 and CDR2 (germline): SGHTA, FQGNSA. The CDR3 is made up of 12 amino acids. CDR3 loop: CASSLDRGPAFF. Written as DNA, the CDR3 is TGTGCCAGCAGCTTAGATCGAGGGCCGGCTTTCTTT.